This TCR beta chain derives from a study of regulatory T cells in long-lasting Graves disease. Study results and caveats: Results may be inaccurate due to the small sample size.

Indicated time point: newly diagnosed GD, antithyroid drugs for less than 3 months. From PBMCs, RNA was extracted and then used to make the TCR library. With iRepertoire HTBI primers and Arm-PCR of CDR3 regions, TCR beta libraries were built. One entry per CDR3 protein results from TCRdb running MiXCR on the multiplex PCR reads. The sample comprises 410,000 or so distinct CDR3 sequences, about 16% of which are singletons, and 16% rests with the top ten. To note about this clonotype: Its antigen is not identified.

Trimming left V 8 bases short and J 4 bases short, with 20 bases between. CDR3 size: 15 residues. Germline assignment: CDR1 SEHNR and CDR2 FQNEAQ (reference sequence). The data also belong to a second study, concerning T cells in Graves' hyperthyroidism and ophthalmopathy. This second study says: HTBI primers were the set used in a first-round RT-PCR of the TCR CDR3.

This chain uses TRBV7-9 with TRBJ2-5; D might be TRBD1 (6 bases). This receptor was obtained from a woman aged 25 to 39 with Graves disease. The material was peripheral blood mononuclear cells (PBMCs), obtained at new diagnosis, from a patient treated with antithyroid drugs. The CDR3 sequence is CASPSTGPMLETQYF. The CDR3 coding sequence is TGTGCCAGCCCCTCGACAGGTCCTATGCTAGAGACCCAGTACTTC.